The table lists the clone carrying this TCR beta chain with a few counts. Its target is unknown. This record comes from a study of cytomegalovirus exposure and HLA in healthy donors. Libraries were prepared by immunoSEQ multiplex PCR; TCRdb keeps only in-frame clonotypes and omits some of them. The sample lists about 130,000 clones, approximately 90% occurring once. Study-level results: A list of 164 TCR beta chains associated with cytomegalovirus was given.

Per the germline V gene, CDR1 is SNHLY and CDR2 is FYNNEI. The CDR3 length is 14 residues. V lost 6 bases and J lost 3, with 14 bases in between. The chain carries TRBV2 and TRBJ1-1, with unresolved D. The TCR comes from a woman in her 30s in good health and CMV-seropositive. Input material: PBMCs. CDR3 sequence: CASSPSRRDTEAFF. In nucleotides, the CDR3 is TGTGCCAGCAGCCCGAGTCGGCGGGACACTGAAGCTTTCTTT.